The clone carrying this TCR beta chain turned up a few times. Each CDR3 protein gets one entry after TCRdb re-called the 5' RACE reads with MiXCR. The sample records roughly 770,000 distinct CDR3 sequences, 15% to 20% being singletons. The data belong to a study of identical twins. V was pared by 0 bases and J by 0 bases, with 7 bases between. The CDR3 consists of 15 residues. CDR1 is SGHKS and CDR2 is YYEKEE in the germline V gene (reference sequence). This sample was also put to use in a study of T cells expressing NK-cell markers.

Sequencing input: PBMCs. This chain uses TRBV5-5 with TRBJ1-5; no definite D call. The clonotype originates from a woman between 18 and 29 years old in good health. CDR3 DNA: TGTGCCAGCAGCTTGGGCTTTAATAGCAATCAGCCCCAGCATTTT. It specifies CASSLGFNSNQPQHF. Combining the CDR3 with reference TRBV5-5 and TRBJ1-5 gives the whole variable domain DAGVTQSPTHLIKTRGQQVTLRCSPISGHKSVSWYQQVLGQGPQFIFQYYEKEERGRGNFPDRFSARQFPNYSSELNVNALLLGDSALYLCASSLGFNSNQPQHFGDGTRLSIL.